This T cell receptor beta chain was identified during a study of cytomegalovirus exposure and HLA in healthy donors. Sequenced by immunoSEQ multiplex PCR; TCRdb stores in-frame clones only, minus some. Among over 150,000 clones listed, about 90% were seen once. This CDR3 has 15 amino acids. Per germline, CDR1 MRHNA and CDR2 SNTAGT. V lost 0 bases and J lost 2, with 8 bases in between. This chain joins TRBV6-4 and TRBJ1-3, with D possibly being TRBD1 (5 bases). Material: PBMCs. This TCR was recovered from a woman between 18 and 29 years old in good health and CMV-seropositive. CDR3 protein: CASSDSWGAGNTIYF. The DNA of the CDR3 is TGTGCCAGCAGTGACTCCTGGGGGGCTGGAAACACCATATATTTT.